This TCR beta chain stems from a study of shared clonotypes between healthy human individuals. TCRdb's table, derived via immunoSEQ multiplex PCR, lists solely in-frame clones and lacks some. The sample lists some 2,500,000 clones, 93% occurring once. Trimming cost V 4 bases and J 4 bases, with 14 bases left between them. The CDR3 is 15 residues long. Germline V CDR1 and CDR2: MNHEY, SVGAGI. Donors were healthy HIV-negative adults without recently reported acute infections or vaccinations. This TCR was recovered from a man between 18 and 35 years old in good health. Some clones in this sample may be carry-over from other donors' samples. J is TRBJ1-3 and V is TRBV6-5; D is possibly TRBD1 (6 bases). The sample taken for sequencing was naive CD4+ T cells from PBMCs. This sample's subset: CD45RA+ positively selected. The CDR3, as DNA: TGTGCCAGCAGTTCCCGAGGGGGAGCCGGAAACACCATATATTTT. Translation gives CASSSRGGAGNTIYF.